These T cell receptor beta chains were read from a single sample in a study of TIL therapy for anti-PD-1-resistant metastatic lung cancer. Using immunoSEQ multiplex PCR, the repertoire was profiled, and TCRdb retains in-frame clones only, with some absent. Altogether about 52,000 clones are present, around 80% being singletons, with the ten largest covering more than 4.5%. The source material was blood, sampled at baseline. Receptors were obtained from a woman between 25 and 85 years old with non-small cell lung cancer. Both conserved end residues are part of each CDR3. The D gene is left open where the match is weak.

>TRBV21-1|TRBJ2-5|.
CASSKAGTRDQETQYF
>TRBV7-9|TRBJ2-1|TRBD2
CASSSSGRGDEQFF
>TRBV2|TRBJ2-1|TRBD1
CASISTGDENNEQFF
>TRBV7-9|TRBJ2-5|.
CASRSRGPQETQYF
>TRBV2|TRBJ2-7|TRBD2
CASNPGLEYEQYF
>TRBV6-1|TRBJ2-7|.
CASSFSGDTYEQYF
>TRBV27|TRBJ1-5|.
CASSISNQPQHF
>TRBV5-4|TRBJ1-2|.
CASSFEPRVGSYGYTF
>TRBV13|TRBJ1-1|.
CASSLEGEAFF
>TRBV15|TRBJ2-7|.
CATSRGLLYEQYF
>TRBV29-1|TRBJ2-3|.
CSVAEGTTDTQYF
>TRBV29-1|TRBJ1-4|TRBD1
CSVLRTGLREKLFF
>TRBV18|TRBJ1-2|.
CASSQEYGYTF
>TRBV5-1|TRBJ2-2|TRBD2
CASSRQSGINTGELFF
>TRBV2|TRBJ1-6|.
CASLHPGRMDSPLHF
>TRBV11-3|TRBJ1-1|.
CASSLVGDTEAFF
>TRBV6-4|TRBJ1-5|.
CASSDSISSSNQPQHF
>TRBV30|TRBJ2-4|.
CACFDRAKNIQYF
>TRBV2|TRBJ2-7|.
CASGSNTYEQYF
>TRBV19|TRBJ2-6|.
CASMSGGGANVLTF
>TRBV5-1|TRBJ1-1|.
CASSFRQAKNTEAFF
>TRBV2|TRBJ2-7|.
CASSALPGAAGYEQYF
>TRBV16|TRBJ1-4|.
CASSQFEGFTNEKLFF
>TRBV5-1|TRBJ2-5|.
CASSLAGRDYQETQYF
>TRBV5-5|TRBJ2-3|.
CATSGTSSTDTQYF
>TRBV10-3|TRBJ2-5|TRBD1
CAISEHPGQEETQYF
>TRBV6-5|TRBJ1-1|.
CASSRGGTEAFF
>TRBV5-8|TRBJ2-3|.
CASSSFTGPADTQYF
>TRBV5-6|.|.
CASSSAGRGLYEQYF
>TRBV7-9|TRBJ2-3|.
CASSPVTGLSTDTQYF
>TRBV6-5|TRBJ1-1|.
CASFRSKNTEAFF
>TRBV6-5|TRBJ2-7|.
CASSRTGLSYEQYF
>TRBV5-4|TRBJ2-1|.
CASRMRDYNEQFF
>TRBV23-1|TRBJ2-7|TRBD2
CASTRQSGRANEQYF
>TRBV19|TRBJ1-5|TRBD1
CASSGTGRYSNQPQHF
>TRBV10-1|TRBJ2-3|TRBD1
CASSGGQVVATQYF